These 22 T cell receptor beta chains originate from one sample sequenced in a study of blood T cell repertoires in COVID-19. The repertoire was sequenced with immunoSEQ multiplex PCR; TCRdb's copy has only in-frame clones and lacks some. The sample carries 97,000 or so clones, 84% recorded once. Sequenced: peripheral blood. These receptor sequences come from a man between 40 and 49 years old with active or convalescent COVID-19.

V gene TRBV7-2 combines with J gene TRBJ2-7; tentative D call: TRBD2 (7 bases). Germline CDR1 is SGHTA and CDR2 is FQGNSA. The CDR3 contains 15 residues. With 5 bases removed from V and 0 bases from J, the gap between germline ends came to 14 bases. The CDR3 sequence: CASSLLGGASYEQYF. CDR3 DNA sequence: TGTGCCAGCAGCCTACTTGGGGGGGCCTCCTACGAGCAGTACTTC. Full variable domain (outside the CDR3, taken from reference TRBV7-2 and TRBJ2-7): GAGVSQSPSNKVTEKGKDVELRCDPISGHTALYWYRQSLGQGLEFLIYFQGNSAPDKSGLPSDRFSAERTGGSVSTLTIQRTQQEDSAVYLCASSLLGGASYEQYFGPGTRLTVT.

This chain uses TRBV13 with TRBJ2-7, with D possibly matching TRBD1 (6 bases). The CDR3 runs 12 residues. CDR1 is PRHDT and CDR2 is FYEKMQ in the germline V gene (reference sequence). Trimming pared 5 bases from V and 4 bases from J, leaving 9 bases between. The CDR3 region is CASSVQGYEQYF. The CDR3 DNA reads TGTGCCAGCAGCGTACAGGGTTACGAGCAGTACTTC.

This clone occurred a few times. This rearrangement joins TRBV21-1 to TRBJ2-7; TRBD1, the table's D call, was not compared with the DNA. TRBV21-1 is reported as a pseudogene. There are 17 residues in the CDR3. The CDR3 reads CASSARTGGGPSYEQYF. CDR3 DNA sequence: TGTGCCAGCAGCGCGAGGACAGGGGGCGGTCCTTCCTACGAGCAGTACTTC.

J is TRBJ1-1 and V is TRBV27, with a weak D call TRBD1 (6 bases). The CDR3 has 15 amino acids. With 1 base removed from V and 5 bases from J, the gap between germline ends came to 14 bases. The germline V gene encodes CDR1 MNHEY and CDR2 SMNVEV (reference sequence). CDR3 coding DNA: TGTGCCAGCAGTTTATACAGGGAGCTGGGTACTGAAGCTTTCTTT. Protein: CASSLYRELGTEAFF.

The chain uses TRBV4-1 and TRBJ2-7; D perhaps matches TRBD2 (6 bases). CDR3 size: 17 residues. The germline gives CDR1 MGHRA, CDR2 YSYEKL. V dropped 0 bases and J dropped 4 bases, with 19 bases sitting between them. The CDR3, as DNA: TGCGCCAGCAGCCAAGATACCGGGACCCTGGGGGGATACGAGCAGTACTTC. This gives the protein CASSQDTGTLGGYEQYF.

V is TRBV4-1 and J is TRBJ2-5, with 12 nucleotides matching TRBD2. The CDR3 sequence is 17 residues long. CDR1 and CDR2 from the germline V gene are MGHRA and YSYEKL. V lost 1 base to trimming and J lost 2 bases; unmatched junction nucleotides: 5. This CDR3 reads CASSQGLAGGSQETQYF. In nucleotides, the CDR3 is TGCGCCAGCAGCCAAGGGCTAGCGGGGGGGTCGCAAGAGACCCAGTACTTC.

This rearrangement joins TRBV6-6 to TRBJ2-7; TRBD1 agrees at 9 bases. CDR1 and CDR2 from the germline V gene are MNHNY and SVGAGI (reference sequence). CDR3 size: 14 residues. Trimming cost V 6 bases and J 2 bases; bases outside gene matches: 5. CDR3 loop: CASRGTGLTYEQYF. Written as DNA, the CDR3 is TGTGCCAGCAGGGGGACAGGGCTAACCTACGAGCAGTACTTC.

The chain's CDR3 is CASSQGQGRTDTQYF. The CDR3 nucleotides read TGTGCCAGCAGCCAAGGACAGGGGCGGACAGATACGCAGTATTTT. This chain links TRBV7-9 with TRBJ2-3; 9 bases fit TRBD1. Germline lookup yields CDR1 SEHNR and CDR2 FQNEAQ (reference sequence). The CDR3 sequence is 15 residues long. J lost 3 bases, V lost 5 bases, and 6 bases had no gene match.

The CDR3 loop reads CASSPFGGGSTEAFF. The CDR3 DNA reads TGTGCCAGCAGCCCCTTTGGGGGGGGGTCGACTGAAGCTTTCTTT. The chain employs TRBV7-2 and TRBJ1-1; D may be TRBD1 (5 bases). This CDR3 contains 15 residues. V was shortened by 5 bases and J by 5 bases, with 18 bases between the two germline ends. Germline loops: CDR1 SGHTA, CDR2 FQGNSA.

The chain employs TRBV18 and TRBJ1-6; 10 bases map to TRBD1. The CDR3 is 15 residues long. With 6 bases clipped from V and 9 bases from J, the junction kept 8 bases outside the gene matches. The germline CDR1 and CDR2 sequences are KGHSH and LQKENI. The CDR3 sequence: CASSHRDRGGSPLHF. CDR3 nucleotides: TGTGCCAGCTCCCACCGGGACAGGGGAGGTTCACCCCTCCACTTT.

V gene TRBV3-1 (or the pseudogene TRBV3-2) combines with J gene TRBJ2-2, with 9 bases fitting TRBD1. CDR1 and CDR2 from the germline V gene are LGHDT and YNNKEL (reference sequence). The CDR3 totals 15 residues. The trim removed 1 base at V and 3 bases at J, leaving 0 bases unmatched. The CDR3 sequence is CASSQGDRDTGELFF. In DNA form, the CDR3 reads TGTGCCAGCAGCCAAGGGGACAGGGACACCGGGGAGCTGTTTTTT.

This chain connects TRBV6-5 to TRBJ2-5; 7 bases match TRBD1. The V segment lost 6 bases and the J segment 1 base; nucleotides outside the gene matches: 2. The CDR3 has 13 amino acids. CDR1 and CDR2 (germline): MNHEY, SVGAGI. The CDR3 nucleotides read TGTGCCAGCAGCAGACAGGGCCAAGAGACCCAGTACTTC. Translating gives CASSRQGQETQYF.

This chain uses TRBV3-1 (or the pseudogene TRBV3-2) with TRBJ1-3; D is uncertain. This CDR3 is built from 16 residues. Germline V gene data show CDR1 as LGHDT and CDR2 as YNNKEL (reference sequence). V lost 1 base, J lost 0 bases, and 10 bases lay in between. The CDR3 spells CASSQVVRISGNTIYF. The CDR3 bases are TGTGCCAGCAGCCAAGTTGTCAGGATCTCTGGAAACACCATATATTTT.

The DNA for the CDR3 is TGTGCCAGCAAACCGGGACTAATCACAGATACGCAGTATTTT. This gives the protein CASKPGLITDTQYF. The chain couples TRBV5-6 to TRBJ2-3; TRBD2 matches 7 bases. Germline assignment: CDR1 SGHDT and CDR2 YYEEEE. The CDR3 has 14 residues. The V segment lost 6 bases and the J segment 2 bases; nucleotides outside the gene matches: 6.

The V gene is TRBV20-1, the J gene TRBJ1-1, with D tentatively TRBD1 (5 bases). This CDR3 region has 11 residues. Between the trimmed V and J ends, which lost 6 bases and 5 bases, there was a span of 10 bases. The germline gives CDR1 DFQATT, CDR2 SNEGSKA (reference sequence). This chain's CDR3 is CSAKGRTEAFF. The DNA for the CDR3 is TGCAGTGCGAAGGGGCGAACTGAAGCTTTCTTT.

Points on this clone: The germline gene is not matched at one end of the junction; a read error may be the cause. For the CDR3, the DNA is TGTGCCAGCAGTTACTCGGCGGGAGCTATCTATGGCTACATCTTC. The encoded protein is CASSYSAGAIYGYIF. The genes are TRBV6-2 or TRBV6-3 and TRBJ1-2; D is uncertain. CDR1 MNHEY and CDR2 SVGEGT come from the germline V gene. CDR3 length equals 15 residues.

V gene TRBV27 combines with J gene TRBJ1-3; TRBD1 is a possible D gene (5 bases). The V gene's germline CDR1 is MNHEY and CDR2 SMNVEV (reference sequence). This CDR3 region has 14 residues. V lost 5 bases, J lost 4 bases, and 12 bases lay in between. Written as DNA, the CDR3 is TGTGCCAGCAGTCCGACAGTTGGGGGAAACACCATATATTTT. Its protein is CASSPTVGGNTIYF.

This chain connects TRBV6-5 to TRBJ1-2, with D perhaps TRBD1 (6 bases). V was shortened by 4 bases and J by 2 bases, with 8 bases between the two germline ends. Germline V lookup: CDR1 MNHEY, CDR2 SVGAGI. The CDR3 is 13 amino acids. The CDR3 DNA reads TGTGCCAGCAGTTGGGACAACAACTATGGCTACACCTTC. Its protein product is CASSWDNNYGYTF.

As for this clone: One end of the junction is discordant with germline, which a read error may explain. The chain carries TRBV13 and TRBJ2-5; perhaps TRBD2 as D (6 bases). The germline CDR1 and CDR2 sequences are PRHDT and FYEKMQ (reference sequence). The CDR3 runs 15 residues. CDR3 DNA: TGTGCCAGCAGCCTAGGATGGGGGGTCCAAGAGACCCAGTACTTC. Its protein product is CASSLGWGVQETQYF.

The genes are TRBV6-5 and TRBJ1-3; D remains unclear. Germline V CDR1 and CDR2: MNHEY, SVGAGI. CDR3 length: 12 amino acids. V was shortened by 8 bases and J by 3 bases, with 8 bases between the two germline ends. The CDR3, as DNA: TGTGCCAGCGGAGATAGTGGAAACACCATATATTTT. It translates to CASGDSGNTIYF.

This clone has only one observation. This chain's CDR3 is CASSQDGRLRGGANVLTF. CDR3 in DNA: TGTGCCAGCAGCCAAGATGGCAGGCTTAGGGGAGGGGCCAACGTCCTGACTTTC. The chain uses TRBV3-1 (or the pseudogene TRBV3-2) and TRBJ2-6; a possible D gene is TRBD1 (5 bases). The V gene lost 0 bases and the J gene lost 4 bases, with 16 bases spanning the gap. Germline-derived CDR1 and CDR2 are LGHDT and YNNKEL (reference sequence). The CDR3 consists of 18 residues.

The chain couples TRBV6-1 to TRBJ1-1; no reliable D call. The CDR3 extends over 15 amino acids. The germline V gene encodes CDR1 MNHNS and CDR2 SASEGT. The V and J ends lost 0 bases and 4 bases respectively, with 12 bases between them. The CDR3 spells CASSEAGREFTEAFF. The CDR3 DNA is TGTGCCAGCAGTGAAGCCGGAAGGGAGTTCACTGAAGCTTTCTTT.